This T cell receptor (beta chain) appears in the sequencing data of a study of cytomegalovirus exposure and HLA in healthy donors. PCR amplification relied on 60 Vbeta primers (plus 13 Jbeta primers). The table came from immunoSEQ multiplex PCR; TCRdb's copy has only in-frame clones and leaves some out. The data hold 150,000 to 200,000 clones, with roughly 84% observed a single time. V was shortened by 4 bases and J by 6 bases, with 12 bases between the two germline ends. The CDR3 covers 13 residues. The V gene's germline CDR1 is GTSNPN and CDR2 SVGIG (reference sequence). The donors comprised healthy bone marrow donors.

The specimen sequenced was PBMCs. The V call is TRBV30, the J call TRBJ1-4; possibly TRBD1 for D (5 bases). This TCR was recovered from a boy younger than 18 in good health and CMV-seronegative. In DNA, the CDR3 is TGTGCCTGGACGCGACAGCCCGATGAAAAACTGTTTTTT. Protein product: CAWTRQPDEKLFF.